This TCR beta chain was obtained from a study of blood T cell repertoires in COVID-19. CDR3 size: 14 residues. The V gene lost 5 bases and the J gene lost 2 bases, with 9 bases spanning the gap. Germline V CDR1 and CDR2: SNHLY, FYNNEI. Authors' data handling: It was from reference gene primer amplification that nucleated cell counts were estimated. Generated by immunoSEQ multiplex PCR, the TCRdb table keeps only in-frame clones and is missing some. Clone size and V and J calls were adopted from that table, with D and trimming inferred from the DNA. The sample lists 280,000 or so clones, just under 90% seen once, with 2.5% to 3% in the top ten. Adults between roughly 18 and 100 years of age took part from more than 20 US areas. Cohort placement rested on clinical history that participants reported themselves. Shortly before study entry, within 2 weeks, exposed participants had met a COVID-19 case.

The chain employs TRBV2 and TRBJ2-2, with a weak D call TRBD2 (5 bases). The TCR comes from a woman between 50 and 59 years old who had been exposed to COVID-19. The sequenced sample consisted of PBMCs or T cells enriched from blood (not recorded which). The CDR3 bases are TGTGCCAGCAGTCCACGGACTAACACCGGGGAGCTGTTTTTT. Translated, it gives CASSPRTNTGELFF.